This TCR beta chain derives from a study of Ad26.COV2.S vaccination and SARS-CoV-2 variants. Study summary: Ad26.COV2.S, an intramuscular injection, was given once or twice 56 days apart. Study-level points and caveats: In TCR breadth and depth analyses, total T cell responses may have been underestimated. It was vaccine recipients, not placebo recipients, who had the higher spike-specific TCR breadth. Placebo recipients and vaccine recipients were similar in non-spike TCR breadth.

Treatment in this sample: some 19 received Ad26.COV2.S at low or high dose, single or two shots; about 5 received placebo; per-sample allocation not given. Sampling was done on day 63 after the first vaccine or placebo injection. Points on this clone: Its antigen is not known.

With 6 bases removed from V and 4 bases from J, the gap between germline ends came to 13 bases. The CDR3 is made up of 14 amino acids. CDR1 and CDR2 from the germline V gene are LGHDT and YNNKEL (reference sequence). Assay: immunoSEQ multiplex PCR; the TCRdb copy retains only in-frame clones and omits some. The table lists 400,000 to 450,000 clones, 80% to 95% of them singletons, with around 1.7% in the top ten. Source: peripheral blood, taken in a trial of Ad26.COV2.S vaccine versus placebo. The receptor comes from a person between 18 and 60 years old who received the Ad26.COV2.S COVID-19 vaccine or a placebo. This chain joins TRBV3-1 (or the pseudogene TRBV3-2) and TRBJ2-1; D is possibly TRBD1 (6 bases). CDR3 sequence: CASRLKRGYNEQFF. The CDR3 region has the DNA TGTGCCAGCAGGCTGAAAAGGGGGTACAATGAGCAGTTCTTC.